This T cell receptor (beta chain) was sequenced during a study of CD8+ T cells in alopecia areata. The CDR3 has 15 amino acids. J was trimmed by 5 bases and V by 5 bases; bases with no gene match: 12. CDR1 LNHDA and CDR2 SQIVND come from the germline V gene (reference sequence). Alopecia areata patients gave lesional scalp punch biopsies and peripheral blood samples. As the sequencing template, cDNA was produced by extracting RNA and reverse transcribing it. Clones were read by immunoSEQ multiplex PCR, and TCRdb kept only the in-frame ones, dropping some. The sample contains 55,000 to 70,000 clones, around 49% of which appear only once.

The sequenced sample was CD8+ T cells sorted from blood, obtained at week 0. This rearrangement joins TRBV19 to TRBJ2-7; 7 nucleotides match TRBD1. The clonotype originates from a human donor with alopecia areata. The CDR3 sequence is CASSPSSTGFNEQYF. Written as DNA, the CDR3 is TGTGCCAGTAGTCCATCCTCGACAGGGTTCAACGAGCAGTACTTC.